The source of this T cell receptor beta chain is a study of regulatory dendritic cells for organ transplantation (dated by TCRdb to 2016 to 2017). Background for the entire study: Sorted naive and memory CD4+ and CD8+ T cells had their TCRbeta repertoires sequenced both before and after allostimulation with either regulatory or mature dendritic cells.

Results and caveats for the whole study, not just this receptor: In both subjects, allostimulation led to expansion of memory CD8+ clones, though the expansion induced by regulatory dendritic cells appeared to be more limited than that induced by mature dendritic cells. Of the resting subsets, memory CD8+ T cells had the largest number of alloreactive TCR clonotypes. Repertoires were highly diverse in naive CD4+ and CD8+ T cells, less diverse in memory cells, and most oligoclonal in memory CD8+ cells. The authors pointed out considerable heterogeneity between individuals in the alloreactive memory CD8+ T cell pool, and only a couple of subjects were sequenced.

As concerns this clone: It lacks a known antigen. Qualities for individual bases were not recorded, and no much larger clone is one base off.

The TCRbeta CDR3 regions were amplified in a multiplexed two-step PCR with Vbeta-specific forward primers and Jbeta-specific reverse primers. The TCRbeta libraries were sequenced on an Illumina instrument via the immunoSEQ service. Per the source publication's procedure: V, D and J genes were assigned using IMGT annotation, and counts were corrected for multiplex PCR bias using synthetic CDR3 analogues. In the immunoSEQ Analyzer, repertoire clonality was calculated as one minus normalized Shannon entropy. Fisher's exact test with Benjamini-Hochberg false discovery rate control was used to define clonal expansion, with two-tailed P<0.01. Imported from immuneACCESS, the table was reduced by TCRdb to in-frame sequences with V and J called. These copies leave out some clones; in studies compared against another copy, an unresolved V gene accounts for under half, and the cause of the remainder is not known. D and trimming come from the DNA, and the V and J calls and clone size come from that table. This sample comprises approximately 29,000 clones, around 84% of them detected only once. The ten biggest clones cover approximately 0.1% of the sample.

FACS was used to sort naive T cells as CD45RA+ cells and memory T cells as CD45RO+ CD4+ or CD8+ cells. T cells for TCR sequencing came from a couple of healthy control subjects. Unstimulated sorted T cell subsets served as baseline controls for the mixed lymphocyte reactions. The Qiagen DNeasy Blood & Tissue Kit was used for extraction of genomic DNA. What was sequenced was naive CD4+ T cells from blood. The sample's cell subset or site label, decoded: CD45RA+ naive T cells. This receptor was obtained from a human donor in good health.

This receptor has the CDR3 CASRRGTGEKLFF. The DNA is as follows: TGTGCCAGCAGGAGGGGGACAGGTGAAAAACTGTTTTTT. The sequence links TRBV2 to TRBJ1-4; 8 junctional bases match TRBD1. CDR1 is given as SNHLY and CDR2 as FYNNEI, both from the germline V gene. Ends trimmed: V by 6 bases, J by 7 bases; bases unmatched to a gene: 4. Counted from cysteine to phenylalanine, this CDR3 has 13 amino acids. Only CDR3 DNA is held: 39 bases, read in frame from base 1.